One and the same sample provided the 11 T cell receptor beta chains below, sequenced in a study of OX40 agonist ivuxolimab in advanced cancers. Some clones are missing from TCRdb's copy, which holds only in-frame ones; the method was immunoSEQ multiplex PCR. The table lists fewer than 85,000 clones, 85% of them singletons, with around 2% in the top ten. The sample in question was CD4+ or CD8+ T cells sorted from blood, obtained in a trial of the OX40 agonist ivuxolimab. The receptor source for this set is an adult with an advanced solid tumor such as melanoma, head and neck, liver or kidney cancer.

This clone is a singleton in its sample. The genes are TRBV5-1 and TRBJ2-3; D perhaps matches TRBD2 (5 bases). Germline assignment: CDR1 SGHRS and CDR2 YFSETQ. CDR3 size: 14 residues. Trimming pared 6 bases from V and 2 bases from J, leaving 13 bases between. The CDR3 nucleotides are TGCGCCAGCATTCGGGGAGACTTCACAGATACGCAGTATTTT. This translates into CASIRGDFTDTQYF.

The J gene is TRBJ1-1, the V gene TRBV5-4, with TRBD1 matching 7 bases. The CDR3 length is 14 residues. V trimming: 3 bases; J trimming: 6 bases; junction bases outside the gene matches: 8. Germline lookup yields CDR1 SGHNT and CDR2 YYREEE (reference sequence). The CDR3 DNA sequence: TGTGCCAGCAGCTCGATAAAAGGGACAGCTGAAGCTTTCTTT. Residues: CASSSIKGTAEAFF.

The rearrangement joins TRBV5-4 to TRBJ2-7; D is ambiguous. The CDR3 sequence is 12 residues long. Germline assignment: CDR1 SGHNT and CDR2 YYREEE (reference sequence). Trimming removed 5 bases at V and 3 bases at J, with 9 bases between. This chain's CDR3 is CASRSLGYEQYF. DNA for the CDR3: TGTGCCAGCAGGTCACTGGGCTACGAGCAGTACTTC. The variable domain in full, with the rest retrieved from reference TRBV5-4 and TRBJ2-7, is ETGVTQSPTHLIKTRGQQVTLRCSSQSGHNTVSWYQQALGQGPQFIFQYYREEENGRGNFPPRFSGLQFPNYSSELNVNALELDDSALYLCASRSLGYEQYFGPGTRLTVT.

V usage is TRBV7-3 and J usage is TRBJ1-5; D gene ambiguous. Per the germline V gene, CDR1 is SGHTA and CDR2 is FQGTGA. The CDR3 sequence is 17 residues long. V lost 6 bases to trimming and J lost 5 bases, with 23 bases between them. DNA for the CDR3: TGTGCCAGCAGTTTAGTTGCCCTTAGGATGGGGTATCAGCCCCAGCATTTT. Translation gives CASSLVALRMGYQPQHF.

This clone occurred a few times. V gene TRBV27 combines with J gene TRBJ2-2; D tentatively fits TRBD1 or TRBD2 (5 bases each). The CDR3 runs 14 residues. Germline loops: CDR1 MNHEY, CDR2 SMNVEV (reference sequence). With 9 bases removed from V and 1 base from J, the gap between germline ends came to 12 bases. For the CDR3, the DNA is TGTGCCAGTGCTTGGGACGGGAACACCGGGGAGCTGTTTTTT. Its protein product is CASAWDGNTGELFF.

The V gene is TRBV6-6, the J gene TRBJ2-7; 7 nucleotides align to TRBD1. Per germline, CDR1 MNHNY and CDR2 SVGAGI (reference sequence). V shed 8 bases and J 7 bases; nucleotides not matched to a gene: 11. The CDR3 covers 13 residues. This chain's CDR3 is CASLRTGSGEQYF. The CDR3 nucleotides are TGTGCCAGCTTGAGGACAGGCTCGGGGGAGCAGTACTTC.

This chain uses TRBV7-2 with TRBJ2-1; either TRBD1 or TRBD2 may fit D (6 bases each). The CDR3 extends over 17 amino acids. Trimming cost V 5 bases and J 2 bases, with 19 bases left between them. CDR1 is SGHTA, CDR2 FQGNSA, per germline. The CDR3 DNA is TGTGCCAGCAGCCCCAGGGGAGCGGGTTCCACCTACAATGAGCAGTTCTTC. The encoded protein is CASSPRGAGSTYNEQFF.

There are a few counts of this clone. V is TRBV7-3 and J is TRBJ1-1, with no clear D. Germline V gene lookup returns CDR1 SGHTA and CDR2 FQGTGA. V was shortened by 4 bases and J by 9 bases, with 18 bases between the two germline ends. This CDR3 has 14 residues. Here the CDR3 DNA reads TGTGCCAGCAGCTCGCGGGTCGCCCACTTGAAAGCTTTCTTT. The encoded protein is CASSSRVAHLKAFF.

The rearrangement uses TRBV6-5 and TRBJ2-3, with 8 bases matching TRBD2. The trim removed 6 bases at V and 5 bases at J, leaving 7 bases unmatched. The CDR3 totals 14 residues. Looked up from germline, CDR1 is MNHEY and CDR2 is SVGAGI. For the CDR3, the DNA is TGTGCCAGCAGCCCCAGGACTAGCCGAGATACGCAGTATTTT. This codes for CASSPRTSRDTQYF.

The chain couples TRBV29-1 to TRBJ1-1; 8 nucleotides match TRBD1. V gave up 3 bases and J gave up 5 bases; unmatched junction bases: 11. This CDR3 region has 15 residues. Germline V gene data show CDR1 as SQVTM and CDR2 as ANQGSEA. DNA of the CDR3: TGCAGCGTTGAGGGTGGCCTTACAGGGGGGACTGAAGCTTTCTTT. Protein product: CSVEGGLTGGTEAFF. Complete variable domain (other parts from reference TRBV29-1 and TRBJ1-1): SAVISQKPSRDICQRGTSLTIQCQVDSQVTMMFWYRQQPGQSLTLIATANQGSEATYESGFVIDKFPISRPNLTFSTLTVSNMSPEDSSIYLCSVEGGLTGGTEAFFGQGTRLTVV.

The DNA for the CDR3 is TGCGCCAGCAGACGACTAGCGGGGACCTTGGATACGCAGTATTTT. Encoded protein: CASRRLAGTLDTQYF. The chain recombines TRBV10-2 with TRBJ2-3, with 11 bases that match TRBD2. This CDR3 spans 15 amino acids. The J segment lost 6 bases and the V segment lost 6 bases, leaving 8 bases of the junction unmatched. The germline gives CDR1 WSHSY, CDR2 SAAADI.